This T cell receptor beta chain emerged from a study of molecular identifiers for immune sequencing clone quantification. This CDR3 has 15 amino acids. The germline CDR1 and CDR2 sequences are SGHTA and FQGNSA. V lost 5 bases to trimming and J lost 2 bases; unmatched junction nucleotides: 9. This clonotype was observed many times. The target antigen is unknown. The study, taken as a whole, reports: Single-cell amounts of spiked Jurkat TCR RNA were reportedly detectable among about a million naive cells.

MiXCR was run by TCRdb on the PCR reads, yielding one entry per CDR3 protein. The sample includes 490,000 or so distinct CDR3 sequences, roughly 23% of them seen just once. Naive CD8 T cell sorting was performed on the CD8+CD4-CCR7+CD45RA+ phenotype. The chain carries TRBV7-2 and TRBJ2-7; TRBD2 aligns across 7 bases. Sequenced input: naive CD8+ T cells from blood, with Jurkat cell RNA spiked in. Specified subset: FACS-sorted CD8+CD4-CCR7+CD45RA+ naive T cells. This sequence originates from a human donor in good health. Some libraries in this study had Jurkat cell RNA spiked in. DNA of the CDR3: TGTGCCAGCAGCATCGTAGCGGGCGGTACCTACGAGCAGTACTTC. This encodes CASSIVAGGTYEQYF.